This T cell receptor (beta chain) originates from a study of shared clonotypes between healthy human individuals. General observations from the study: An anticipated effect of sequencing depth on clonotype sharing among donors was recognized.

As concerns this clone: Its antigen is unidentified.

Germline V gene sequence: CDR1 SEHNR, CDR2 FQNEAQ (reference sequence). V lost 6 bases and J 9 bases, leaving 21 bases between the germline ends. The CDR3 extends over 16 amino acids. The method was immunoSEQ multiplex PCR; TCRdb's version includes in-frame clones alone and lacks a portion of them. Among 2,100,000 or so clones listed, 90% to 96% were seen once. Those who donated, Caucasian adults without exception, all lived in Nashville, Tennessee. The sequenced sample consisted of naive CD4+ T cells sorted from blood. The subset denotes: CD45RA+ positively selected. The clonotype originates from a man aged 18-30 years in good health. The chain carries TRBV7-9 and TRBJ1-6; D is perhaps TRBD1 (6 bases). For the CDR3, the DNA is TGTGCCAGCAGTCGAGTTATAGCGGGGGGCGGTTCACCCCTCCACTTT. It is translated as CASSRVIAGGGSPLHF.